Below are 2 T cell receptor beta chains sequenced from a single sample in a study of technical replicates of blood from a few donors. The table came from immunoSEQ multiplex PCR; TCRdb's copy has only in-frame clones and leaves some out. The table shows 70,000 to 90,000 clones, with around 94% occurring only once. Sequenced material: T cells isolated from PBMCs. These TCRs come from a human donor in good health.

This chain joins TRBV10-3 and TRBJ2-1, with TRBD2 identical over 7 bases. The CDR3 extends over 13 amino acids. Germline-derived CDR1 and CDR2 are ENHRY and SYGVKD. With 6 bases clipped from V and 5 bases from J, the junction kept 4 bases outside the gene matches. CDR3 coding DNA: TGTGCCATCAGCCGGGACTACAACAATGAGCAGTTCTTC. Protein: CAISRDYNNEQFF.

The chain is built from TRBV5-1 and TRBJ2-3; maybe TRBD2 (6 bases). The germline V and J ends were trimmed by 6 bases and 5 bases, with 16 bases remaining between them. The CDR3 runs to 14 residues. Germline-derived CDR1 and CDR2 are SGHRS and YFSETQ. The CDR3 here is CASTLGGQLDTQYF. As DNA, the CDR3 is TGCGCCAGCACCCTGGGGGGTCAGTTAGATACGCAGTATTTT.